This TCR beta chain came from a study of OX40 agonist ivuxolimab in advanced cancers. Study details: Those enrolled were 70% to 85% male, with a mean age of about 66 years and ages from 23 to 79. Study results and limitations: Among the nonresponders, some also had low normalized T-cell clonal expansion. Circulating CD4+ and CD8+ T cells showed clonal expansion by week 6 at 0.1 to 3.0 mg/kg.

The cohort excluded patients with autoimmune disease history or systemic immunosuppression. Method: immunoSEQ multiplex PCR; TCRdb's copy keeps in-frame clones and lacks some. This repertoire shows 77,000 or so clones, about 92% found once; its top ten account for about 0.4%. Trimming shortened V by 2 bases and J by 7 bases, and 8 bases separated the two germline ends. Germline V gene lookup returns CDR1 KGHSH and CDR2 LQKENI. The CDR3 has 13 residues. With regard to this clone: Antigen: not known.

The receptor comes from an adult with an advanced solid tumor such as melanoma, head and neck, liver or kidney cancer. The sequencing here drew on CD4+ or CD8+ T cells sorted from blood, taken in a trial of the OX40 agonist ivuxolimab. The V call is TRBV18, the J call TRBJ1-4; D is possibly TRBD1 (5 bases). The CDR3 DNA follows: TGTGCCAGCTCACCAACAGGAAGTGAAAAACTGTTTTTT. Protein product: CASSPTGSEKLFF.